One and the same sample provided the 32 T cell receptor beta chains below, sequenced in a study of shared clonotypes between healthy human individuals. Using immunoSEQ multiplex PCR, the repertoire was profiled, and TCRdb retains in-frame clones only, with some absent. This repertoire shows over 2 million clones, roughly 94% found once; its top ten account for roughly 0.13%. The sequenced sample was naive CD4+ T cells sorted from blood. Stated subset: CD45RA+ positively selected. The receptors here all came from a man aged 18 to 30 in good health.

This chain uses TRBV9 with TRBJ1-5, with a tentative D call TRBD1 (5 bases). V dropped 3 bases and J dropped 0 bases, with 7 bases sitting between them. Germline assignment: CDR1 SGDLS and CDR2 YYNGEE. The CDR3 sequence is 14 residues long. CDR3 nucleotides: TGTGCCAGCAGCGCACAGGCTAGCAATCAGCCCCAGCATTTT. It translates to CASSAQASNQPQHF.

This sequence joins TRBV28 and TRBJ1-2, with D unresolved. CDR3 length: 15 amino acids. From germline, CDR1 is MDHEN and CDR2 SYDVKM. With 10 bases removed from V and 6 bases from J, the gap between germline ends came to 24 bases. CDR3 amino acids: CATLPHPGPEDGYTF. CDR3 DNA: TGTGCCACTCTACCTCACCCCGGCCCGGAGGATGGCTACACCTTC.

In its sample, this clone was seen once. V and J are TRBV5-4 and TRBJ1-1; a possible D gene is TRBD1 (5 bases). Deletions cut 4 bases from V and 4 bases from J, with 20 bases between. From germline, CDR1 is SGHNT and CDR2 YYREEE (reference sequence). The CDR3 covers 16 residues. CDR3 protein: CASSRAQGTLGTEAFF. The DNA of the CDR3 is TGTGCCAGCAGCAGAGCTCAGGGCACTCTTGGCACTGAAGCTTTCTTT.

V and J are TRBV28 and TRBJ2-3; 9 bases map to TRBD2. J lost 9 bases, V lost 4 bases, and 5 bases had no gene match. This CDR3 has 13 residues. Germline V gives CDR1 MDHEN, CDR2 SYDVKM. CDR3 sequence reads: CASSSSGGTTQYF. CDR3 nucleotides: TGTGCCAGCAGTTCAAGCGGGGGGACAACGCAGTATTTT.

The CDR3 sequence: CASRQGVSNQPQHF. In DNA form, the CDR3 reads TGTGCCAGTCGACAGGGGGTAAGCAATCAGCCCCAGCATTTT. V is TRBV2 and J is TRBJ1-5; 9 nucleotides line up with TRBD1. The J segment lost 1 base and the V segment lost 9 bases, leaving 4 bases of the junction unmatched. In germline, CDR1 is SNHLY, CDR2 FYNNEI. CDR3 length: 14 amino acids.

About this clone itself: A read error may account for a junction end that differs from germline. The V call is TRBV4-1, the J call TRBJ2-5, with 7 bases matching TRBD1. CDR3 length: 18 residues. Germline V gives CDR1 MGHRA, CDR2 YSYEKL. In nucleotides, the CDR3 is TGCGCCAGCAGCCAAGTTATAAGGGGGCCCCCCCAGCAAGAGGCCCAGTACTTC. Translating it yields CASSQVIRGPPQQEAQYF.

The J gene is TRBJ1-1, the V gene TRBV10-2, with D tentatively TRBD1 (5 bases). Germline assignment: CDR1 WSHSY and CDR2 SAAADI. CDR3 length: 12 amino acids. V was shortened by 0 bases and J by 10 bases, with 9 bases between the two germline ends. CDR3 sequence reads: CASSESGQGAFF. The CDR3 DNA reads as TGCGCCAGCAGTGAGTCTGGGCAGGGAGCTTTCTTT.

J is TRBJ1-6 and V is TRBV6-5, with D hard to call. Germline V gives CDR1 MNHEY, CDR2 SVGAGI. Trimming cost V 2 bases and J 7 bases, with 9 bases left between them. The CDR3 totals 14 residues. The CDR3 sequence is CASSYVKPNSPLHF. Here the CDR3 DNA reads TGTGCCAGCAGTTACGTAAAACCGAATTCACCCCTCCACTTT.

The chain joins TRBV5-4 to TRBJ2-7; a weak D match, TRBD2 (6 bases). The CDR3 is made up of 13 amino acids. V lost 6 bases and J 2 bases, leaving 12 bases between the germline ends. Germline CDR1 reads SGHNT; CDR2 reads YYREEE (reference sequence). CDR3 region: CASNPPGAYEQYF. The CDR3 DNA sequence: TGTGCCAGCAATCCGCCGGGGGCCTACGAGCAGTACTTC.

The chain joins TRBV19 to TRBJ2-4; TRBD1 matches at 11 bases. Germline values: CDR1 LNHDA, CDR2 SQIVND (reference sequence). After removal of 7 bases from V and 8 bases from J, the junction contained 4 bases not matched to a gene. CDR3 length: 13 amino acids. The CDR3 region has the DNA TGTGCCAGTAAAGGACAGGGGGCCCACATTCAGTACTTC. It encodes CASKGQGAHIQYF.

The rearrangement links TRBV4-1 to TRBJ2-3; D unresolved. The germline gives CDR1 MGHRA, CDR2 YSYEKL. The CDR3 contains 15 residues. V dropped 2 bases and J dropped 0 bases, with 9 bases sitting between them. The CDR3 spells CASSQLSASTDTQYF. For the CDR3, the DNA is TGCGCCAGCAGCCAATTAAGTGCTAGCACAGATACGCAGTATTTT.

The chain uses TRBV14 and TRBJ2-5; the D is unclear. Trimming removed 3 bases at V and 0 bases at J, with 11 bases between. CDR3 length equals 15 residues. Germline CDR1 SGHDN, CDR2 FVKESK. DNA for the CDR3: TGTGCCAGCAGCCATTGGACGTACTACCAAGAGACCCAGTACTTC. This sequence encodes CASSHWTYYQETQYF.

The J gene is TRBJ2-1, the V gene TRBV11-2, with no clear D. Per germline, CDR1 SGHAT and CDR2 FQNNGV. V lost 4 bases to trimming and J lost 9 bases, with 4 bases between them. There are 10 residues in the CDR3. Written as DNA, the CDR3 is TGTGCCAGCAGCTCCAGTGAGCAGTTCTTC. It yields the protein CASSSSEQFF.

Note on this clone: Other DNA sequences in this specimen translate into the identical CDR3. J is TRBJ2-5 and V is TRBV5-1; D uncertain. Germline values: CDR1 SGHRS, CDR2 YFSETQ. The CDR3 contains 14 residues. Trimming removed 0 bases from V and 4 bases from J, with 10 bases in between. The chain's CDR3 is CASSLEGPRETQYF. The CDR3 DNA follows: TGCGCCAGCAGCTTGGAGGGTCCGAGAGAGACCCAGTACTTC.

This sequence joins TRBV28 and TRBJ1-2; D gene uncertain. The CDR3 covers 12 residues. Germline-derived CDR1 and CDR2 are MDHEN and SYDVKM. Trimming took 8 bases from V and 3 from J, leaving 10 bases between them. The CDR3 spells CASGRWDYGYTF. In nucleotides, the CDR3 is TGTGCCAGCGGGAGATGGGACTATGGCTACACCTTC.

The chain employs TRBV7-2 and TRBJ2-1, with D tentatively TRBD1 (6 bases). The CDR3 extends over 15 amino acids. Per germline, CDR1 SGHTA and CDR2 FQGNSA. The V end lost 5 bases, the J end lost 7 bases, and 18 bases lay between the germline ends. The CDR3 spells CASSPGTYRLNEQFF. Written as DNA, the CDR3 is TGTGCCAGCAGCCCCGGGACATACAGGTTAAATGAGCAGTTCTTC.

The chain recombines TRBV5-5 with TRBJ2-2; 7 bases agree with TRBD1. Losses at the gene ends were 6 bases for V and 1 base for J; bases not matched to a gene: 6. Germline CDR1 SGHKS, CDR2 YYEKEE (reference sequence). The CDR3 is 15 residues long. The CDR3 here is CASTDRAMNTGELFF. The CDR3 nucleotides are TGTGCCAGCACAGACAGGGCCATGAACACCGGGGAGCTGTTTTTT.

The chain couples TRBV28 to TRBJ2-5; 10 nucleotides align to TRBD2. This CDR3 has 16 residues. V was pared by 3 bases and J by 7 bases, with 11 bases of the junction left unmatched. The germline V gene encodes CDR1 MDHEN and CDR2 SYDVKM. The CDR3 spells CASSFFALAGEGTQYF. The CDR3 DNA sequence: TGTGCCAGCAGTTTTTTTGCCCTAGCGGGGGAGGGGACCCAGTACTTC.

The chain joins TRBV7-9 to TRBJ2-7; D gene ambiguous. The germline V and J ends were trimmed by 2 bases and 5 bases, with 19 bases remaining between them. This CDR3 contains 16 residues. Germline loops: CDR1 SEHNR, CDR2 FQNEAQ (reference sequence). CDR3 amino acids: CASSLPSSASLHEQYF. The CDR3 DNA reads as TGTGCCAGCAGCTTACCTTCGTCGGCGTCGCTGCACGAGCAGTACTTC.

The V and J genes are TRBV28 and TRBJ1-6, with 8 bases aligning to TRBD1. The V segment lost 1 base and the J segment 7 bases; nucleotides outside the gene matches: 12. This CDR3 comprises 18 residues. Germline CDR1 reads MDHEN; CDR2 reads SYDVKM. This CDR3 reads CASSLFPLGQGGNSPLHF. The CDR3 coding sequence is TGTGCCAGCAGTTTATTCCCTCTAGGACAGGGAGGAAATTCACCCCTCCACTTT.

The V gene is TRBV11-2, the J gene TRBJ2-1; D gene unclear. Trimming shortened V by 1 base and J by 9 bases, and 10 bases separated the two germline ends. The CDR3 totals 13 residues. The germline V gene has CDR1 SGHAT and CDR2 FQNNGV. The CDR3 nucleotides read TGTGCCAGCAGCTTAGTGGCCGGTCTTGAGCAGTTCTTC. Its translation is CASSLVAGLEQFF.

The chain combines TRBV28 with TRBJ2-2, with 9 bases matching TRBD2. Germline-derived CDR1 and CDR2 are MDHEN and SYDVKM. V gave up 10 bases and J gave up 0 bases; unmatched junction bases: 3. The CDR3 consists of 14 residues. The CDR3 loop reads CATLAGTNTGELFF. The CDR3 nucleotides read TGTGCCACCCTAGCGGGGACGAACACCGGGGAGCTGTTTTTT.

The rearrangement links TRBV6-6 to TRBJ2-1, with no clear D. Germline CDR1 is MNHNY and CDR2 is SVGAGI (reference sequence). This CDR3 is built from 12 residues. Trimming pared 6 bases from V and 12 bases from J, leaving 15 bases between. In nucleotides, the CDR3 is TGTGCCAGCAGAAATACCAACAGCTGGCAGTTCTTC. As protein: CASRNTNSWQFF.

Worth noting for this clone: The same CDR3 also results from other DNA sequences found in this sample. This sequence joins TRBV7-2 and TRBJ2-3, with 8 bases aligning to TRBD1. With V trimmed by 5 bases and J by 3 bases, 4 bases remained unmatched. The CDR3 is 14 residues long. Germline lookup yields CDR1 SGHTA and CDR2 FQGNSA. CDR3 protein: CASSPGQGTDTQYF. As DNA, the CDR3 is TGTGCCAGCAGCCCCGGACAGGGTACAGATACGCAGTATTTT.

The rearrangement joins TRBV10-3 to TRBJ2-3; 13 bases agree with TRBD2. This CDR3 is built from 15 residues. The germline V gene encodes CDR1 ENHRY and CDR2 SYGVKD. The V and J ends lost 8 bases and 1 base, in that order; junction bases with no gene match: 3. CDR3 coding DNA: TGTGCCATCCGGACTAGCGGGAGTGGCACAGATACGCAGTATTTT. It encodes CAIRTSGSGTDTQYF.

This chain links TRBV5-1 with TRBJ1-2; D is unresolved. CDR3 length: 13 residues. CDR1 is SGHRS and CDR2 is YFSETQ in the germline V gene. V dropped 6 bases and J dropped 4 bases, with 13 bases sitting between them. The CDR3 protein is CASTIGGGYGYTF. The CDR3, as DNA: TGCGCCAGCACCATTGGAGGCGGCTATGGCTACACCTTC.

This clone was detected once. The chain recombines TRBV30 with TRBJ2-7; 11 bases map to TRBD1. The CDR3 has 23 residues. J gave up 0 bases and V 3 bases, and 28 bases lay outside the gene matches. Looked up from germline, CDR1 is GTSNPN and CDR2 is SVGIG (reference sequence). The CDR3 reads CAWSPVGQGARGGRILNSYEQYF. CDR3 in DNA: TGTGCCTGGAGCCCAGTCGGACAGGGGGCGCGAGGCGGTAGGATCTTAAACTCCTACGAGCAGTACTTC.

The gene calls are TRBV18 and TRBJ2-5; 10 bases map to TRBD2. Trimming cost V 3 bases and J 5 bases; bases outside gene matches: 9. The CDR3 runs 16 residues. CDR1 is KGHSH and CDR2 is LQKENI in the germline V gene. The DNA of the CDR3 is TGTGCCAGCTCACCCCTTCCGTCTAGCGGGGGTGAGACCCAGTACTTC. Translated: CASSPLPSSGGETQYF.

This rearrangement joins TRBV7-2 to TRBJ2-7; 10 positions agree with TRBD2. V dropped 5 bases and J dropped 1; count of bases not matched to a gene: 5. Germline V CDR1 and CDR2: SGHTA, FQGNSA. There are 15 residues in the CDR3. In nucleotides, the CDR3 is TGTGCCAGCAGCATTCTAGCGGGGGTATCCTACGAGCAGTACTTC. It encodes CASSILAGVSYEQYF.

The chain employs TRBV25-1 and TRBJ1-1, with D tentatively TRBD1 (5 bases). Looked up from germline, CDR1 is MGHDK and CDR2 is SYGVNS. The germline V and J ends were trimmed by 1 base and 9 bases, with 18 bases remaining between them. This CDR3 is built from 15 residues. The CDR3 coding sequence is TGTGCCAGCAGTGAATCTGAGGGACTAAGCCGAAAAGCTTTCTTT. Translation gives CASSESEGLSRKAFF.

The gene calls are TRBV6-1 and TRBJ1-6; D possibly corresponds to TRBD1 (5 bases). Germline CDR1 MNHNS, CDR2 SASEGT. This CDR3 is built from 16 residues. The V gene lost 3 bases and the J gene lost 3 bases, with 12 bases spanning the gap. The CDR3 sequence: CASSDWFQGYNSPLHF. CDR3 in DNA: TGTGCCAGCAGTGATTGGTTTCAGGGCTATAATTCACCCCTCCACTTT.

The chain recombines TRBV11-2 with TRBJ2-3; TRBD1 aligns across 8 bases. V was pared by 5 bases and J by 2 bases, with 9 bases of the junction left unmatched. The germline V gene has CDR1 SGHAT and CDR2 FQNNGV. The CDR3 runs to 16 residues. In DNA form, the CDR3 reads TGTGCCAGCAGCCCGAGACAGGGGTGGGTCACAGATACGCAGTATTTT. Translating it yields CASSPRQGWVTDTQYF.